The subject of this entry is one T cell receptor (beta chain). The data were obtained in a study of blood T cell repertoires in COVID-19. In the study overall: Samples came from the United States, Italy and Spain, spanning acute and convalescent COVID-19. T cells, B-cell-depleted T cells, or PBMCs supplied cDNA or gDNA.

Original handling: The authors estimated nucleated cell counts from reference gene primer amplification. Clones were read by immunoSEQ multiplex PCR, and TCRdb kept only the in-frame ones, dropping some. That table furnishes V, J and clone size, whereas the DNA furnished D and trimming. The sample yields 95,000 or so clones, 75% to 90% seen once. After removal of 5 bases from V and 4 bases from J, the junction contained 10 bases not matched to a gene. CDR1 and CDR2 from the germline V gene are SGHAT and FQNNGV. The CDR3 is made up of 15 amino acids. Sequencing was done on a sample of peripheral blood. The origin of this receptor is a woman aged 65 to 85 with acute or convalescent COVID-19. The chain couples TRBV11-2 to TRBJ2-5; TRBD1 agrees at 7 bases. The CDR3 sequence is CASSPITGVSETQYF. CDR3 DNA sequence: TGTGCCAGCAGCCCCATAACAGGGGTGTCAGAGACCCAGTACTTC. Full variable domain (remainder filled in from reference TRBV11-2 and TRBJ2-5): EAGVAQSPRYKIIEKRQSVAFWCNPISGHATLYWYQQILGQGPKLLIQFQNNGVVDDSQLPKDRFSAERLKGVDSTLKIQPAKLEDSAVYLCASSPITGVSETQYFGPGTRLLVL.